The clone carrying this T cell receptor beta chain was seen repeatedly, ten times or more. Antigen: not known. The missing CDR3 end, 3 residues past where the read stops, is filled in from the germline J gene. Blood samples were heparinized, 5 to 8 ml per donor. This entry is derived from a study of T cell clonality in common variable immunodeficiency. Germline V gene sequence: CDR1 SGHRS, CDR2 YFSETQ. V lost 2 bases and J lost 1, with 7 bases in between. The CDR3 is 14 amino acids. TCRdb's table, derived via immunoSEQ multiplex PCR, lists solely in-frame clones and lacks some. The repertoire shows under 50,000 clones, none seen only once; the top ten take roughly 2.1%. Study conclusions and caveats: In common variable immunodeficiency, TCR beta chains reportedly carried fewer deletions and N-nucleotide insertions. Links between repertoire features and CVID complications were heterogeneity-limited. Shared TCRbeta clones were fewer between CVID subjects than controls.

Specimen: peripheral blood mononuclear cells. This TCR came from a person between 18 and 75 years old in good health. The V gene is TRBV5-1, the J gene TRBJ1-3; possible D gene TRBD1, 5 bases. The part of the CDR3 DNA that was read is TGCGCCAGCAGCTTTGAGGGGTCTGGAAACACC. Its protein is CASSFEGSGNT. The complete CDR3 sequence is CASSFEGSGNTIYF. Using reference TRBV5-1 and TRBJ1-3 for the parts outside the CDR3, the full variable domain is KAGVTQTPRYLIKTRGQQVTLSCSPISGHRSVSWYQQTPGQGLQFLFEYFSETQRNKGNFPGRFSGRQFSNSRSEMNVSTLELGDSALYLCASSFEGSGNTIYFGEGSWLTVV.